The TCR beta chain described here comes from a study of T cells in Graves' hyperthyroidism and ophthalmopathy (dated by TCRdb to the late 2010s). Some background on the complete study: Peripheral blood was sampled at the time of initial diagnosis, prior to any treatment. TCR V-J signatures able to tell the groups apart were searched for in a discovery cohort of 90 to 100 patients, of whom 43 had Graves' ophthalmopathy and roughly 57 had stable Graves' hyperthyroidism. Prospective prediction of ophthalmopathy was tested in an independent validation cohort of 18 to 20 hyperthyroidism patients and some 17 patients who later progressed to ophthalmopathy. The 85 to 100 discovery patients were randomly split 7:3 into training and test sets. The study also compared thyroid tissue and blood T-cell repertoires from about six Graves' hyperthyroidism patients. Once sampling was done, hyperthyroidism patients were given methimazole at a starting dose of 30 mg daily, whereas ophthalmopathy patients were given high-dose intravenous methylprednisolone. The paper reports TCR Vbeta CDR3 sequencing of about 140 peripheral blood samples: around 45 ophthalmopathy, fewer than 80 hyperthyroidism and some 17 progressor patients. Broader findings and caveats from the paper: Most expanded thyroid clonotypes (frequency above 0.001) were also detected in blood, suggesting blood repertoires may reflect thyroid immune responses. In validation, progression to ophthalmopathy was predicted by the model with 70.59% sensitivity and around 75% specificity, a median of around 6.5 months before onset. Sample size was not statistically predetermined, and investigators were not blinded to group allocation. Ophthalmopathy was separated from stable hyperthyroidism by a 13 V-J signature model, with about 88% sensitivity and 81% to 82% specificity obtained in cross-validation and 80%/75% obtained in testing.

The germline V gene (reference sequence) yields DFQATT for CDR1 and SNEGSKA for CDR2. Deletion took 2 bases off V and 1 base off J, with a span of 19 bases between the germline ends. The CDR3, cysteine through phenylalanine, is 17 amino acids long. Kept here is only the CDR3 DNA, which spans 51 bases and is read in frame from base 1. The TCR beta CDR3 regions were amplified from the RNA transcripts. For the first round of RT-PCR on the TCR CDR3, the HTBI primer set was used together with the Qiagen OneStep RT-PCR kit. Libraries were constructed in a second round of multiplex PCR, after which size selection and purification were performed. Paired-end sequencing of the libraries was performed with 100 bp reads on an Illumina HiSeq2000. As for the authors' bioinformatics: SOAPnuke was used to process the raw data, with reads discarded if the reads contained adapters or uncalled bases, had a mean Phred below 15, or lacked an exact constant-primer or identifier match. COPE v1.2.5 was used to merge the high-quality paired reads, and each unique nucleotide sequence was defined as a clonotype. MiTCR v1.1 was used to align clonotypes to the IMGT TRBV, TRBD and TRBJ reference segments. Analysis was restricted to V-J combinations with a frequency above 0.0001, which covered roughly 99% of repertoires. A TCS score was defined as the ratio between F50 (clonal expansion) and ExV (chaos), using BLOSUM62-based TCRdist between CDR3 peptides within each V-J. Welch's t-statistics and random forest reduced 450 to 600 V-J features to 13, which were used in a naive Bayes classifier (R e1071). TCRdb handled the public reads itself, with Q25 trimming in fastp and clone calling in MiXCR, and kept productive beta chains. Entries are consolidated by CDR3 protein sequence, retaining the most common genes and DNA. The V and J calls shown here were made by TCRdb, not taken from the authors' results. The sample table holds some 210,000 distinct CDR3 sequences, of which roughly 15% were seen once. Under 65% of the sample is in the top ten clones.

A patient counted as having stable Graves' hyperthyroidism if no progression to ophthalmopathy occurred over 18 months of follow-up. Hyperthyroidism patients were newly diagnosed, had a disease duration of under 2 months, and were aged 18 to 65 years. Patients with uncontrolled infections, other autoimmune diseases, pregnancy or lactation were excluded. Diagnoses were based on clinical symptoms, serum thyroxine and TRAb, thyroid ultrasound and orbital computed tomography. Ficoll-Paque density gradient centrifugation was used to isolate PBMCs from approximately 10 ml of fresh peripheral blood. Total RNA was extracted using Trizol reagent, and RNA quality was assessed on an Agilent 2100 Bioanalyzer. As concerns this clonotype: The antigen this receptor binds is unknown. This may be a read error: a much more frequent sequence differs by one nucleotide.

Sequencing was performed on blood. The clonotype originates from a man aged 45 to 65 with Graves' hyperthyroidism. The chain was built from TRBV20-1 and TRBJ2-3; a tentative D match to TRBD2 spans 6 bases. In nucleotides, the sequence is TGCAGTGCTAGATTGCTAGCGAGAGATGGGGGCACAGATACGCAGTATTTT. Its product reads: CSARLLARDGGTDTQYF.